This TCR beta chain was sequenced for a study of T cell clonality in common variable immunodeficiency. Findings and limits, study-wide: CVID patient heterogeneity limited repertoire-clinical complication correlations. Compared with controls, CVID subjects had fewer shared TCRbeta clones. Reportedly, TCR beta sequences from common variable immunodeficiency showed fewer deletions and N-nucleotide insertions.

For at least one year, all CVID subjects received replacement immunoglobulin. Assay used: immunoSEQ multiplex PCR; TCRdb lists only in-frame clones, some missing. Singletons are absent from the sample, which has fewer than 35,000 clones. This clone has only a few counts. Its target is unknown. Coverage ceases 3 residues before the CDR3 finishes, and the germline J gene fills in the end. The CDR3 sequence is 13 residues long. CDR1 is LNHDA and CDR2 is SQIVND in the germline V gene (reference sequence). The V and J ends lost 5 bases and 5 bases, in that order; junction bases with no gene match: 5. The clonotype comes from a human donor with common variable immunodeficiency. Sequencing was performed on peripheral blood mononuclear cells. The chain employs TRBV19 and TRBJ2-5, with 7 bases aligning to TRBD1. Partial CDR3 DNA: TGTGCCAGTAGTTCGGACAGGCGGGAGACC. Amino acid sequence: CASSSDRRET. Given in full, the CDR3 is CASSSDRRETQYF.